This T cell receptor (beta chain) emerged from a study of blood T cell repertoires in COVID-19. At the level of the study: Italy, Spain and the United States were the sources of the convalescent and acute COVID-19 samples. The cDNA or gDNA used as material had been derived from T cells, B-cell-depleted T cells, or PBMCs.

In the authors' workflow: Reference gene primers were amplified, and this amplification served to estimate nucleated cell counts. Method: immunoSEQ multiplex PCR; TCRdb's copy keeps in-frame clones and lacks some. D and trimming were read from the DNA, whereas the V and J calls and clone size are those reported in that table. The sample shows over 150,000 clones, 70% to 90% of them seen only once. This CDR3 has 14 amino acids. Germline CDR1 reads SNHLY; CDR2 reads FYNNEI. The V segment lost 6 bases and the J segment 5 bases; nucleotides outside the gene matches: 9. The chain couples TRBV2 to TRBJ1-1, with TRBD1 matching over 7 bases. The receptor was derived from a man aged 35 to 55 with acute or convalescent COVID-19. Sequenced material: peripheral blood. CDR3 in amino acids: CASSRFTGVTEAFF. The CDR3 DNA reads as TGTGCCAGCAGCCGATTTACAGGGGTAACTGAAGCTTTCTTT.